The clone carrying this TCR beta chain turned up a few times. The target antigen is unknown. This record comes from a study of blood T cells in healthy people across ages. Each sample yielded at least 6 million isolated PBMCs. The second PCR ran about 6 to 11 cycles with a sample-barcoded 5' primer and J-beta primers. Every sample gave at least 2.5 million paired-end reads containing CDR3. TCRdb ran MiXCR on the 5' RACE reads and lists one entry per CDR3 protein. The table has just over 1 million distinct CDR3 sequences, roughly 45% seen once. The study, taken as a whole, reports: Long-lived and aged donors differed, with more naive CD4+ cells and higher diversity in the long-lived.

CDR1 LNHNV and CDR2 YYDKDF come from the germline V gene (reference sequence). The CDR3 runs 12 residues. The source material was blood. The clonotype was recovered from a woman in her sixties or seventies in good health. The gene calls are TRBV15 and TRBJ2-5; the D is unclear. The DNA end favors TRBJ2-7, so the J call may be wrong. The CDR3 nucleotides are TGTGCCACCAGTACGCAAGCGAACGAGCAGTACTTC. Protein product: CATSTQANEQYF.